This T cell receptor (beta chain) stems from a study of T cells in Graves' hyperthyroidism and ophthalmopathy. This clonotype appeared many times. What it binds is unknown. The CDR3 totals 11 residues. The ends were cut back, 6 bases at V and 5 bases at J, with 11 bases in the middle. Germline values: CDR1 DFQATT, CDR2 SNEGSKA (reference sequence). Findings and caveats of the study: The majority of expanded thyroid clonotypes above 0.001 also appeared in blood.

With a duration under 2 months, the hyperthyroidism was newly diagnosed in patients aged 18 to 65. Patients were excluded because of uncontrolled infection, other autoimmune disease, pregnancy or lactation. A 10 ml volume of fresh peripheral blood provided the PBMCs. There were TCR beta CDR3 regions amplified from RNA transcripts. The primer set for the first-round RT-PCR of the TCR CDR3 was HTBI. Each CDR3 protein gets one entry after TCRdb re-called the multiplex PCR reads with MiXCR. The sample carries under 400,000 distinct CDR3 sequences, approximately 14% recorded once. The sample consisted of blood. This sequence joins TRBV20-1 and TRBJ2-7, with TRBD1 as a possible D gene (6 bases). This TCR came from a woman aged 55-69 years with Graves' hyperthyroidism. In nucleotides, the CDR3 is TGCAGTGCCGAACAGGGCCACGAGCAGTACTTC. This encodes CSAEQGHEQYF.